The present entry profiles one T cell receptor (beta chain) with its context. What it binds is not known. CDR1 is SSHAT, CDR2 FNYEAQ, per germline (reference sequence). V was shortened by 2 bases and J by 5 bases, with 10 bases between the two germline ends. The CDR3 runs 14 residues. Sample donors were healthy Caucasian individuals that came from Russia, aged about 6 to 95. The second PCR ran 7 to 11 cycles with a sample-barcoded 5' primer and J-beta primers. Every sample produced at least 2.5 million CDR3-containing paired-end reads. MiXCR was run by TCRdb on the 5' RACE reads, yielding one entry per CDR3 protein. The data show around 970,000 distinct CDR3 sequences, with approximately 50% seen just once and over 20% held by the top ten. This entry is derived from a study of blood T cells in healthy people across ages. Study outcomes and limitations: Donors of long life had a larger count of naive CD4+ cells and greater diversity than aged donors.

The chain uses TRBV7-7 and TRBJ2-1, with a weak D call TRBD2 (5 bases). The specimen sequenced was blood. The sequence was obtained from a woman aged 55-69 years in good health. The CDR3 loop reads CASSLNRDHNEQFF. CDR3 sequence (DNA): TGTGCCAGCAGCTTAAATCGGGATCACAATGAGCAGTTCTTC.